This T cell receptor beta chain was obtained from a study of lymphopenia after photon versus proton radiotherapy. Sequenced by immunoSEQ multiplex PCR; TCRdb stores in-frame clones only, minus some. The sample lists 60,000 or so clones, roughly 87% occurring once. Trimming removed 3 bases from V and 3 bases from J; junction bases left unmatched: 8. The CDR3 length is 16 residues. Germline CDR1 is SGDLS and CDR2 is YYNGEE. The chain uses TRBV9 and TRBJ1-2, with 10 bases matching TRBD1. Sequenced here: peripheral blood, sampled from a patient treated with proton-based radiotherapy. The origin of this receptor is an elderly man with esophageal cancer. CDR3 amino acids: CASSGWTGGAYYGYTF. The CDR3 nucleotides are TGTGCCAGCAGCGGTTGGACAGGGGGAGCCTACTATGGCTACACCTTC.